The subject of this entry is one T cell receptor (beta chain). In replicate PCRs of sorted subsets, approximately 200 ng DNA, about 29,000 T cell genomes, was used. Libraries were prepared by immunoSEQ multiplex PCR; TCRdb keeps only in-frame clonotypes and omits some of them. The sample consists of around 650,000 clones, about 95% of them appearing once. Naive-designated CD8 cells lacked CD45RO, were positively enriched for CCR7, and omitted terminally differentiated effector memory CD45RA+ cells. This record comes from a study of shared clonotypes between healthy human individuals. The CDR3 length is 14 residues. The V and J ends lost 7 bases and 4 bases respectively, with 17 bases between them. The germline V gene encodes CDR1 MDHEN and CDR2 SYDVKM.

The receptor comes from a woman in her twenties or thirties in good health. J is TRBJ2-7 and V is TRBV28; D may be TRBD2 (6 bases). Input material: naive CD8+ T cells sorted from blood. CDR3: CASTIGAGNYEQYF. CDR3 nucleotide sequence: TGTGCCAGCACCATCGGAGCGGGCAATTACGAGCAGTACTTC.